These 29 T cell receptor beta chains originate from one sample sequenced in a study of blood T cell repertoires in COVID-19. Assay used: immunoSEQ multiplex PCR; TCRdb lists only in-frame clones, some missing. Of 110,000 to 150,000 clones listed, under 90% are singletons. Sequencing used peripheral blood. The receptor source for this set is an older man who had recovered from COVID-19.

The chain links TRBV27 to TRBJ2-3; D possibly corresponds to TRBD2 (7 bases). V gave up 11 bases and J gave up 2 bases, with 14 bases separating them. CDR3 length equals 13 residues. Germline V CDR1 and CDR2: MNHEY, SMNVEV (reference sequence). The CDR3 region is CASGGLVTDTQYF. The CDR3 coding sequence is TGTGCCTCCGGGGGGCTTGTCACAGATACGCAGTATTTT.

The rearrangement links TRBV30 to TRBJ1-1; 7 nucleotides match TRBD1. CDR1 GTSNPN and CDR2 SVGIG come from the germline V gene (reference sequence). The CDR3 runs to 15 residues. V was clipped by 0 bases and J by 0 bases; unmatched bases: 4. The CDR3 spells CAWSVRGGMNTEAFF. The CDR3 coding sequence is TGTGCCTGGAGTGTACGAGGGGGCATGAACACTGAAGCTTTCTTT.

The chain joins TRBV10-3 to TRBJ1-6; D is perhaps TRBD1 (5 bases). CDR1 and CDR2 from the germline V gene are ENHRY and SYGVKD. V lost 3 bases to trimming and J lost 11 bases, with 17 bases between them. The CDR3 has 15 amino acids. The CDR3 region is CAISDQPGEGTPLHF. The CDR3 DNA sequence: TGTGCCATCAGTGACCAGCCCGGGGAGGGGACACCCCTCCACTTT.

This clone was seen more than once but under ten times. The genes are TRBV11-3 and TRBJ2-3, with D perhaps matching TRBD2 (5 bases). Germline values: CDR1 SGHNT, CDR2 YENEEA. This CDR3 comprises 14 residues. V was trimmed by 5 bases and J by 2 bases, leaving 11 bases between them. Here the CDR3 reads CASSQEGNTDTQYF. Written as DNA, the CDR3 is TGTGCCAGCAGCCAAGAGGGAAACACAGATACGCAGTATTTT.

The J gene is TRBJ2-1, the V gene TRBV29-1; D is undetermined. CDR3 length: 14 amino acids. Trimming cost V 4 bases and J 0 bases, with 10 bases left between them. Germline CDR1 is SQVTM and CDR2 is ANQGSEA. In DNA, the CDR3 is TGCAGCGTTGTTAGTCTCCGCTCCTACAATGAGCAGTTCTTC. Translating gives CSVVSLRSYNEQFF.

V gene TRBV5-1 combines with J gene TRBJ2-7; TRBD2 aligns across 10 bases. CDR3 length equals 15 residues. Germline V lookup: CDR1 SGHRS, CDR2 YFSETQ. The junction had 4 bases not matched to a gene; V was cut back by 4 bases and J by 0 bases. CDR3 amino acids: CASSPGTSASYEQYF. The DNA of the CDR3 is TGCGCCAGCAGCCCGGGGACTAGCGCCTCCTACGAGCAGTACTTC.

This chain joins TRBV11-2 and TRBJ2-1; 7 bases agree with TRBD2. V lost 6 bases, J lost 5 bases, and 10 bases stayed unmatched. The CDR3 loop spans 15 amino acids. The germline V gene encodes CDR1 SGHAT and CDR2 FQNNGV. The CDR3 sequence is CASREALAKNNEQFF. CDR3 sequence (DNA): TGTGCCAGCAGGGAGGCACTAGCGAAAAACAATGAGCAGTTCTTC. Drawing the rest from reference TRBV11-2 and TRBJ2-1, the complete variable domain is EAGVAQSPRYKIIEKRQSVAFWCNPISGHATLYWYQQILGQGPKLLIQFQNNGVVDDSQLPKDRFSAERLKGVDSTLKIQPAKLEDSAVYLCASREALAKNNEQFFGPGTRLTVL.

The chain employs TRBV5-6 and TRBJ2-7; TRBD1 aligns across 10 bases. Germline V gives CDR1 SGHDT, CDR2 YYEEEE. The length of the CDR3 is 13 residues. V shed 7 bases and J 6 bases; nucleotides not matched to a gene: 7. CDR3 in amino acids: CASRRGQGFEQYF. The CDR3, as DNA: TGTGCCAGCCGCCGGGGACAGGGGTTCGAGCAGTACTTC.

This chain links TRBV10-1 with TRBJ2-3; 7 nucleotides align to TRBD1. V trimming: 5 bases; J trimming: 0 bases; junction bases outside the gene matches: 8. This CDR3 contains 16 residues. Looked up from germline, CDR1 is WNHNN and CDR2 is SYGVQD (reference sequence). For the CDR3, the DNA is TGCGCCAGCAGTCCTACAGGGGAAGAGAGCACAGATACGCAGTATTTT. Its translation: CASSPTGEESTDTQYF.

This clone was detected only a few times. The gene calls are TRBV19 and TRBJ2-2, with 13 bases identical to TRBD2. The CDR3 runs 17 residues. The J segment lost 3 bases and the V segment lost 7 bases, leaving 8 bases of the junction unmatched. CDR1 and CDR2 (germline): LNHDA, SQIVND (reference sequence). The CDR3 region has the DNA TGTGCCAGTAAGCCCCGGGGGACTAGCGGGGACACCGGGGAGCTGTTTTTT. Translation: CASKPRGTSGDTGELFF.

V and J are TRBV7-9 and TRBJ2-1; possibly TRBD2 for D (5 bases). This CDR3 comprises 15 residues. Germline V lookup: CDR1 SEHNR, CDR2 FQNEAQ (reference sequence). V lost 0 bases to trimming and J lost 10 bases, with 16 bases between them. The CDR3 loop is CASSLALALVLEQFF. Written as DNA, the CDR3 is TGTGCCAGCAGCTTAGCGTTGGCACTAGTCCTAGAGCAGTTCTTC.

The chain joins TRBV6-1 to TRBJ1-6; D is possibly TRBD1 (6 bases). This CDR3 is built from 15 residues. Between the trimmed V and J ends, which lost 2 bases and 7 bases, there was a span of 12 bases. Germline loops: CDR1 MNHNS, CDR2 SASEGT. For the CDR3, the DNA is TGTGCCAGCAGTGAATTCACAGGGAAGAATTCACCCCTCCACTTT. Protein sequence: CASSEFTGKNSPLHF.

The chain employs TRBV7-9 and TRBJ2-2, with 11 nucleotides matching TRBD1. Germline V gene data show CDR1 as SEHNR and CDR2 as FQNEAQ (reference sequence). V trimming: 5 bases; J trimming: 3 bases; junction bases outside the gene matches: 5. CDR3 size: 16 residues. Here the CDR3 DNA reads TGTGCCAGCAGCCCGAGGACAGGGGGCTACACCGGGGAGCTGTTTTTT. Encoded protein: CASSPRTGGYTGELFF.

This clone was seen just once. CDR3 residues: CASRRDRGGNSPLHF. In DNA, the CDR3 is TGTGCCAGCAGACGGGACAGGGGCGGAAATTCACCCCTCCACTTT. The rearrangement joins TRBV13 to TRBJ1-6; 10 nucleotides align to TRBD1. The J segment lost 7 bases and the V segment lost 6 bases, leaving 6 bases of the junction unmatched. This CDR3 region has 15 residues. Germline CDR1 reads PRHDT; CDR2 reads FYEKMQ (reference sequence).

V usage is TRBV7-2 and J usage is TRBJ1-6, with D unresolved. Germline assignment: CDR1 SGHTA and CDR2 FQGNSA. Trimming took off 6 bases at V and 5 bases at J, with 8 bases between the two ends. CDR3 length equals 13 residues. This chain's CDR3 is CASSWRHNSPLHF. The CDR3 bases are TGTGCCAGCAGTTGGAGGCATAATTCACCCCTCCACTTT.

V is TRBV10-3 and J is TRBJ2-3, with 10 bases lining up with TRBD1. The CDR3 is 15 residues long. The germline CDR1 and CDR2 sequences are ENHRY and SYGVKD. V shed 7 bases and J 0 bases; nucleotides not matched to a gene: 4. CDR3 in amino acids: CAINRQGASTDTQYF. CDR3 DNA sequence: TGTGCCATCAATAGACAGGGGGCCAGCACAGATACGCAGTATTTT.

This chain uses TRBV7-2 with TRBJ2-7; 13 bases agree with TRBD2. J lost 4 bases, V lost 2 bases, and 8 bases had no gene match. This CDR3 has 17 residues. The germline V gene encodes CDR1 SGHTA and CDR2 FQGNSA. The CDR3 nucleotides are TGTGCCAGCAGCTTATGGACTAGCGGGAGTATGGCTTACGAGCAGTACTTC. As protein: CASSLWTSGSMAYEQYF.

DNA of the CDR3: TGCGCCAGCAGCCAAGATCAGGGGCCCAGCTCTGGGGCCAACGTCCTGACTTTC. It yields the protein CASSQDQGPSSGANVLTF. The rearrangement links TRBV4-1 to TRBJ2-6, with a weak D call TRBD1 (6 bases). V lost 0 bases to trimming and J lost 0 bases, with 12 bases between them. The CDR3 is 18 amino acids. Germline V gives CDR1 MGHRA, CDR2 YSYEKL.

This chain links TRBV27 with TRBJ2-3; D is undetermined. Trimming stripped 0 bases from V and 6 bases from J, with 16 bases between. Germline CDR1 reads MNHEY; CDR2 reads SMNVEV (reference sequence). This CDR3 region has 16 residues. For the CDR3, the DNA is TGTGCCAGCAGTTTATCACTCAGGTCGAGTATGGATACGCAGTATTTT. Translating it yields CASSLSLRSSMDTQYF.

The chain carries TRBV29-1 and TRBJ1-1; D remains unclear. Per the germline V gene, CDR1 is SQVTM and CDR2 is ANQGSEA. CDR3 length: 14 amino acids. V shed 6 bases and J shed 7 bases, with 21 bases lying between them. CDR3 coding DNA: TGCAGCGTCTACCCTCAGGAGGGATCAGGTGAAGCTTTCTTT. Translated, it gives CSVYPQEGSGEAFF. The whole variable domain, remainder taken from reference TRBV29-1 and TRBJ1-1, is SAVISQKPSRDICQRGTSLTIQCQVDSQVTMMFWYRQQPGQSLTLIATANQGSEATYESGFVIDKFPISRPNLTFSTLTVSNMSPEDSSIYLCSVYPQEGSGEAFFGQGTRLTVV.

This chain connects TRBV5-1 to TRBJ2-3, with 9 bases aligning to TRBD1. CDR3 length: 15 residues. Trimming cost V 4 bases and J 4 bases; bases outside gene matches: 7. Per the germline V gene, CDR1 is SGHRS and CDR2 is YFSETQ. The CDR3 DNA reads TGCGCCAGCAGCCTAGGGGACAGGGTCCCAGATACGCAGTATTTT. It translates to CASSLGDRVPDTQYF.

This clone was observed a handful of times. The J gene is TRBJ2-2, the V gene TRBV6-5; 8 bases align to TRBD1. CDR3 length: 13 residues. The trim removed 6 bases at V and 6 bases at J, leaving 3 bases unmatched. The germline V gene encodes CDR1 MNHEY and CDR2 SVGAGI. The CDR3: CASSGQGAGELFF. The CDR3, as DNA: TGTGCCAGCAGCGGACAGGGTGCCGGGGAGCTGTTTTTT.

About this clone itself: At the DNA level, this CDR3 is encoded by other sequences in the same sample as well. The chain joins TRBV27 to TRBJ2-5; possibly TRBD2 for D (6 bases). Trimming pared 6 bases from V and 5 bases from J, leaving 10 bases between. The CDR3 runs 12 residues. The V gene's germline CDR1 is MNHEY and CDR2 SMNVEV (reference sequence). Here the CDR3 reads CASRQRGETQYF. The DNA for the CDR3 is TGTGCCAGCAGGCAACGGGGGGAGACCCAGTACTTC.

This clone was detected a few times. The chain uses TRBV19 and TRBJ2-2, with 13 bases fitting TRBD2. V trimming: 4 bases; J trimming: 7 bases; junction bases outside the gene matches: 6. Germline V gene sequence: CDR1 LNHDA, CDR2 SQIVND (reference sequence). This CDR3 is 16 amino acids long. The CDR3 bases are TGTGCCAGTAGTACGAGGACTAGCGGGAGTATCGGGGAGCTGTTTTTT. Translated: CASSTRTSGSIGELFF. Complete variable domain (other parts from reference TRBV19 and TRBJ2-2): DGGITQSPKYLFRKEGQNVTLSCEQNLNHDAMYWYRQDPGQGLRLIYYSQIVNDFQKGDIAEGYSVSREKKESFPLTVTSAQKNPTAFYLCASSTRTSGSIGELFFGEGSRLTVL.

This clone was observed a few times. V and J are TRBV11-2 and TRBJ1-6; D is uncertain. Germline V gene lookup returns CDR1 SGHAT and CDR2 FQNNGV. The V end was cut by 4 bases, the J end by 10 bases, with 17 bases between. The CDR3 runs to 15 residues. CDR3 bases: TGTGCCAGCAGCTCCTTGAGGAGGACCGGGTCACCCCTCCACTTT. Its translation is CASSSLRRTGSPLHF.

The count of this clone is one. The V call is TRBV7-9, the J call TRBJ1-1; tentatively, D is TRBD1 (6 bases). The CDR3 is made up of 14 amino acids. CDR1 is SEHNR and CDR2 is FQNEAQ in the germline V gene (reference sequence). V was trimmed by 3 bases and J by 7 bases, leaving 15 bases between them. The CDR3 loop reads CASSLTGGTLEAFF. The CDR3 region has the DNA TGTGCCAGCAGCTTGACCGGGGGGACACTTGAAGCTTTCTTT.

The chain links TRBV24-1 to TRBJ2-3; 12 bases align to TRBD2. The CDR3 is made up of 15 amino acids. Per the germline V gene, CDR1 is KGHDR and CDR2 is SFDVKD. V was clipped by 9 bases and J by 2 bases; unmatched bases: 5. Here the CDR3 DNA reads TGTGCCACCGGAGGACTAGCGGGACTCACAGATACGCAGTATTTT. It codes for CATGGLAGLTDTQYF.

As DNA, the CDR3 is TGTGCCAGCTCACCACCAACGTTAACTAATACGCAGTATTTT. Translating gives CASSPPTLTNTQYF. The rearrangement links TRBV18 to TRBJ2-3, with D hard to call. This CDR3 region has 14 residues. The V end was cut by 0 bases, the J end by 7 bases, with 11 bases between. The germline V gene encodes CDR1 KGHSH and CDR2 LQKENI.

This clone was observed a few times. V gene TRBV9 combines with J gene TRBJ2-5; 7 nucleotides agree with TRBD2. Germline trimming cut 0 bases from V and 1 base from J; bases unmatched to any gene: 3. Germline V lookup: CDR1 SGDLS, CDR2 YYNGEE. This CDR3 contains 15 residues. CDR3 region: CASSVGAGFQETQYF. In DNA, the CDR3 is TGTGCCAGCAGCGTAGGAGCGGGATTCCAAGAGACCCAGTACTTC.